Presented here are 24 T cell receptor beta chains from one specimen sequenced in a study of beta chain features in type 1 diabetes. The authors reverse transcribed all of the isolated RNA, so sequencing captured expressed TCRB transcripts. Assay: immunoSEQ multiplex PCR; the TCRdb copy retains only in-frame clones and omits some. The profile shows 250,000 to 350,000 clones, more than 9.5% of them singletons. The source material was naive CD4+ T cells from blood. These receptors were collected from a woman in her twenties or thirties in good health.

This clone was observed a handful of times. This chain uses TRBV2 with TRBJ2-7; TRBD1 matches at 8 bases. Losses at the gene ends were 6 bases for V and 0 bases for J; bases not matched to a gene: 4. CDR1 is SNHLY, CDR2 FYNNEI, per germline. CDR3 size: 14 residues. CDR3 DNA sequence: TGTGCCAGCAGAAACAGGGGGAACTCCTACGAGCAGTACTTC. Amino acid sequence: CASRNRGNSYEQYF.

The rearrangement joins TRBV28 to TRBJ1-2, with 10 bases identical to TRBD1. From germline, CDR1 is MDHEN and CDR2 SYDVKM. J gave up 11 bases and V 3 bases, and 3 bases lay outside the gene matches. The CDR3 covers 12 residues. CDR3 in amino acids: CASSLGQGTYTF. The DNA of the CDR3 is TGTGCCAGCAGTTTGGGACAGGGGACTTACACCTTC.

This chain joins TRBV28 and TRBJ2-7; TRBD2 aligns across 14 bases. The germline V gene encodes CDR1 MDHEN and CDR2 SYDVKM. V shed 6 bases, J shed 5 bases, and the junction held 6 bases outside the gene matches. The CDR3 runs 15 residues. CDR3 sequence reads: CASRRLAGGLNEQYF. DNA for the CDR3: TGTGCCAGCAGGAGACTAGCGGGAGGGCTCAACGAGCAGTACTTC. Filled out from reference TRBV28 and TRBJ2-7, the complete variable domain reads DVKVTQSSRYLVKRTGEKVFLECVQDMDHENMFWYRQDPGLGLRLIYFSYDVKMKEKGDIPEGYSVSREKKERFSLILESASTNQTSMYLCASRRLAGGLNEQYFGPGTRLTVT.

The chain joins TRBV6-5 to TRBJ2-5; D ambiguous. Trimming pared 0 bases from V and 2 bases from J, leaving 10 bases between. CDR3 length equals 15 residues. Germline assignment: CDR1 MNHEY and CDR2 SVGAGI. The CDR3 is CASSYSRPGQETQYF. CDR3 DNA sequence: TGTGCCAGCAGTTACTCAAGGCCAGGACAAGAGACCCAGTACTTC.

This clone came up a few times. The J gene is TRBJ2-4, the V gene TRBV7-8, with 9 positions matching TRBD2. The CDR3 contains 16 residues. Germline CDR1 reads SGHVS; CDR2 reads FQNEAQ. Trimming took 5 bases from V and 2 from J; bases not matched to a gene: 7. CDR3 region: CASSPRLAETKNIQYF. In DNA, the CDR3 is TGTGCCAGCAGCCCGCGACTAGCGGAGACCAAAAACATTCAGTACTTC.

As DNA, the CDR3 is TGTGCCAGCAGTGAGGACAGGGTAACTCAGCCCCAGCATTTT. It specifies CASSEDRVTQPQHF. This rearrangement joins TRBV2 to TRBJ1-5; 8 nucleotides agree with TRBD1. Germline values: CDR1 SNHLY, CDR2 FYNNEI. J lost 6 bases, V lost 3 bases, and 4 bases had no gene match. The CDR3 runs to 14 residues.

The CDR3 protein is CASSFDSEETQYF. CDR3 nucleotide sequence: TGTGCCAGCAGCTTTGACAGTGAAGAGACCCAGTACTTC. This sequence joins TRBV7-3 and TRBJ2-5; D is perhaps TRBD1 (5 bases). From germline, CDR1 is SGHTA and CDR2 FQGTGA. V was cut by 3 bases and J by 3 bases, with 8 bases left in between. The CDR3 spans 13 residues. The entire variable domain, with the rest obtained from reference TRBV7-3 and TRBJ2-5, is as follows: GAGVSQTPSNKVTEKGKYVELRCDPISGHTALYWYRQSLGQGPEFLIYFQGTGAADDSGLPNDRFFAVRPEGSVSTLKIQRTERGDSAVYLCASSFDSEETQYFGPGTRLLVL.

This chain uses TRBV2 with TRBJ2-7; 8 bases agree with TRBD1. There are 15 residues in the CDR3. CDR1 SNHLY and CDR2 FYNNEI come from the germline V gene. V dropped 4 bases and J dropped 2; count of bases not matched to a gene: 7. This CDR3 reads CASSGPDRAAYEQYF. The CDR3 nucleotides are TGTGCCAGCAGTGGGCCGGACAGGGCGGCCTACGAGCAGTACTTC.

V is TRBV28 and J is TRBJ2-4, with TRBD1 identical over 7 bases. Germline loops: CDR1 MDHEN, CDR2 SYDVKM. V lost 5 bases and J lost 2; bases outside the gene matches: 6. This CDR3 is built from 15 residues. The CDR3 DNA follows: TGTGCCAGCAGTATCCCAGGGGGAACCAAAAACATTCAGTACTTC. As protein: CASSIPGGTKNIQYF. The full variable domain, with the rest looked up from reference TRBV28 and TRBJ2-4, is DVKVTQSSRYLVKRTGEKVFLECVQDMDHENMFWYRQDPGLGLRLIYFSYDVKMKEKGDIPEGYSVSREKKERFSLILESASTNQTSMYLCASSIPGGTKNIQYFGAGTRLSVL.

The CDR3: CASSLQRGDTQYF. The CDR3 coding sequence is TGTGCCAGCAGCTTACAGCGAGGGGATACGCAGTATTTT. The chain is built from TRBV7-2 and TRBJ2-3, with D tentatively TRBD2 (5 bases). This CDR3 has 13 amino acids. Germline V gene lookup returns CDR1 SGHTA and CDR2 FQGNSA. Trimming cost V 2 bases and J 6 bases, with 9 bases left between them.

CDR3 sequence (DNA): TGTGCCAGCAGCTTCGTTGGGACTAGCGGGTACAATGAGCAGTTCTTC. Translating it yields CASSFVGTSGYNEQFF. J is TRBJ2-1 and V is TRBV7-2; 12 bases match TRBD2. Germline trimming cut 3 bases from V and 4 bases from J; bases unmatched to any gene: 4. The CDR3 totals 16 residues. CDR1 is SGHTA, CDR2 FQGNSA, per germline.

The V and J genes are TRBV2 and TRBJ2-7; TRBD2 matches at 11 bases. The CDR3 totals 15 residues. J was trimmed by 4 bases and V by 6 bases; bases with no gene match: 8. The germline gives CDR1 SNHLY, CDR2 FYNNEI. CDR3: CASRDRLAGRYEQYF. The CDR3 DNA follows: TGTGCCAGCAGGGACAGACTAGCGGGACGATACGAGCAGTACTTC.

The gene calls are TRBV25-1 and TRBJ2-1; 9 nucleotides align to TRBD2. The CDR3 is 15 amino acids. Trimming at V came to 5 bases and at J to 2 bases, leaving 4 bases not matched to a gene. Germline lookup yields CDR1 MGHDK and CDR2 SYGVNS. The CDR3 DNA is TGTGCCAGCAGTCGATTAGCGGGAGCCTACAATGAGCAGTTCTTC. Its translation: CASSRLAGAYNEQFF.

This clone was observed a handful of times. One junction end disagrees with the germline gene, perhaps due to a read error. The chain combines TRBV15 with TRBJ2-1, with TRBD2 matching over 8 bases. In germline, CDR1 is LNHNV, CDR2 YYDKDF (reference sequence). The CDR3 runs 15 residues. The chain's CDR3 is CATRRAGARYNEQFF. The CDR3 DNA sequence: TGTGCCACCAGGAGAGCGGGAGCGCGCTACAATGAGCAGTTCTTC.

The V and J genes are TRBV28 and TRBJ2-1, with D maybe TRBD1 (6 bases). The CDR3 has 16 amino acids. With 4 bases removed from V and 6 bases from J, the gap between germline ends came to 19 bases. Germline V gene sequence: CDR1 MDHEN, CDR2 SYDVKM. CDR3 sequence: CASSSADTQGSNEQFF. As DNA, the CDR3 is TGTGCCAGCAGTTCCGCGGACACACAGGGCTCCAATGAGCAGTTCTTC.

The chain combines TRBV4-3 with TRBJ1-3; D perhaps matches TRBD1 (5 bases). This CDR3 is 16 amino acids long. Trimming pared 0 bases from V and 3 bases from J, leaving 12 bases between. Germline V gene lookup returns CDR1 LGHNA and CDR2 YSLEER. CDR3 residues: CASSQDRKGLGNTIYF. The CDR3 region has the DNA TGCGCCAGCAGCCAAGATCGCAAGGGGCTTGGAAACACCATATATTTT.

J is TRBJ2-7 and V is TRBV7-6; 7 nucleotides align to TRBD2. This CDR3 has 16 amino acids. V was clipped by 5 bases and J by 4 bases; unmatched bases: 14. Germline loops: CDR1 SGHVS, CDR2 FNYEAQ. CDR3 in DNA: TGTGCCAGCAGCCCTAGTGCCCTAGCGGAGCGATACGAGCAGTACTTC. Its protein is CASSPSALAERYEQYF.

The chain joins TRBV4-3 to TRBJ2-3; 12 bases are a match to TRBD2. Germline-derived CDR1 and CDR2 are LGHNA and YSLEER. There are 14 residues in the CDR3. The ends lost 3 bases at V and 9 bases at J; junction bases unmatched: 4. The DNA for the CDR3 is TGCGCCAGCAGCCATGGACTAGCGGGGAAGACGCAGTATTTT. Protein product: CASSHGLAGKTQYF.

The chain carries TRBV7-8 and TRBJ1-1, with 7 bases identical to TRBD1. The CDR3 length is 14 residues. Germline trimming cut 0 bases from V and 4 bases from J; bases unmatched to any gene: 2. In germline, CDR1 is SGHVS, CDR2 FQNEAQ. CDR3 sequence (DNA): TGTGCCAGCAGCTTAGCGGCAGGGGGCACTGAAGCTTTCTTT. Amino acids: CASSLAAGGTEAFF.

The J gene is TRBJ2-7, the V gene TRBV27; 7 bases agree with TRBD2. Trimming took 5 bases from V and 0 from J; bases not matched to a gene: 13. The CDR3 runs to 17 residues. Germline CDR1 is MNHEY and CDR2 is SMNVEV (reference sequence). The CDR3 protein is CASSPGGDSQSSYEQYF. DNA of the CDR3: TGTGCCAGCAGTCCGGGGGGTGACTCGCAAAGCTCCTACGAGCAGTACTTC.

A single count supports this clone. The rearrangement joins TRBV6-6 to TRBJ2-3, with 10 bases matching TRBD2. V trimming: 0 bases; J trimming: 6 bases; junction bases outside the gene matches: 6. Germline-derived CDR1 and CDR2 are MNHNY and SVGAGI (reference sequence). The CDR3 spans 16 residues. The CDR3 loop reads CASSYSEREGPDTQYF. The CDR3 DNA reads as TGTGCCAGCAGTTACTCGGAGCGGGAGGGCCCTGATACGCAGTATTTT.

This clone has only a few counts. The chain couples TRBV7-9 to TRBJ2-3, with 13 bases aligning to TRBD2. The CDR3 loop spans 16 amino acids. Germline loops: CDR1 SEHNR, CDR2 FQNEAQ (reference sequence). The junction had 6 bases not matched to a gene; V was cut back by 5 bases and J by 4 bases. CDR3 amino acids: CASSLRTSGSSDTQYF. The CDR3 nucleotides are TGTGCCAGCAGCCTTCGGACTAGCGGGAGTTCAGATACGCAGTATTTT. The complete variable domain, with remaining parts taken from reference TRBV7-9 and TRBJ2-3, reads DTGVSQNPRHKITKRGQNVTFRCDPISEHNRLYWYRQTLGQGPEFLTYFQNEAQLEKSRLLSDRFSAERPKGSFSTLEIQRTEQGDSAMYLCASSLRTSGSSDTQYFGPGTRLTVL.

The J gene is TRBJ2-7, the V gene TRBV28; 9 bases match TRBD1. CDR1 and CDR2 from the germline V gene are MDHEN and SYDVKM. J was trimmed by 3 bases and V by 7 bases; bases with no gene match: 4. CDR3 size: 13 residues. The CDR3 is CASIGTGNYEQYF. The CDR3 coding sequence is TGTGCCAGCATCGGGACAGGGAACTACGAGCAGTACTTC.

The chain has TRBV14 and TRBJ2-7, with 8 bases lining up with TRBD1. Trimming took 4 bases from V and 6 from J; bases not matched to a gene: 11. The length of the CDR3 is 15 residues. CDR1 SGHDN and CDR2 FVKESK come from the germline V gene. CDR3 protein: CASSLQPTGVGEQYF. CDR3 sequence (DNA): TGTGCCAGCAGCCTACAACCGACAGGGGTCGGCGAGCAGTACTTC. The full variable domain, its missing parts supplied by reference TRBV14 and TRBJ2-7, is EAGVTQFPSHSVIEKGQTVTLRCDPISGHDNLYWYRRVMGKEIKFLLHFVKESKQDESGMPNNRFLAERTGGTYSTLKVQPAELEDSGVYFCASSLQPTGVGEQYFGPGTRLTVT.